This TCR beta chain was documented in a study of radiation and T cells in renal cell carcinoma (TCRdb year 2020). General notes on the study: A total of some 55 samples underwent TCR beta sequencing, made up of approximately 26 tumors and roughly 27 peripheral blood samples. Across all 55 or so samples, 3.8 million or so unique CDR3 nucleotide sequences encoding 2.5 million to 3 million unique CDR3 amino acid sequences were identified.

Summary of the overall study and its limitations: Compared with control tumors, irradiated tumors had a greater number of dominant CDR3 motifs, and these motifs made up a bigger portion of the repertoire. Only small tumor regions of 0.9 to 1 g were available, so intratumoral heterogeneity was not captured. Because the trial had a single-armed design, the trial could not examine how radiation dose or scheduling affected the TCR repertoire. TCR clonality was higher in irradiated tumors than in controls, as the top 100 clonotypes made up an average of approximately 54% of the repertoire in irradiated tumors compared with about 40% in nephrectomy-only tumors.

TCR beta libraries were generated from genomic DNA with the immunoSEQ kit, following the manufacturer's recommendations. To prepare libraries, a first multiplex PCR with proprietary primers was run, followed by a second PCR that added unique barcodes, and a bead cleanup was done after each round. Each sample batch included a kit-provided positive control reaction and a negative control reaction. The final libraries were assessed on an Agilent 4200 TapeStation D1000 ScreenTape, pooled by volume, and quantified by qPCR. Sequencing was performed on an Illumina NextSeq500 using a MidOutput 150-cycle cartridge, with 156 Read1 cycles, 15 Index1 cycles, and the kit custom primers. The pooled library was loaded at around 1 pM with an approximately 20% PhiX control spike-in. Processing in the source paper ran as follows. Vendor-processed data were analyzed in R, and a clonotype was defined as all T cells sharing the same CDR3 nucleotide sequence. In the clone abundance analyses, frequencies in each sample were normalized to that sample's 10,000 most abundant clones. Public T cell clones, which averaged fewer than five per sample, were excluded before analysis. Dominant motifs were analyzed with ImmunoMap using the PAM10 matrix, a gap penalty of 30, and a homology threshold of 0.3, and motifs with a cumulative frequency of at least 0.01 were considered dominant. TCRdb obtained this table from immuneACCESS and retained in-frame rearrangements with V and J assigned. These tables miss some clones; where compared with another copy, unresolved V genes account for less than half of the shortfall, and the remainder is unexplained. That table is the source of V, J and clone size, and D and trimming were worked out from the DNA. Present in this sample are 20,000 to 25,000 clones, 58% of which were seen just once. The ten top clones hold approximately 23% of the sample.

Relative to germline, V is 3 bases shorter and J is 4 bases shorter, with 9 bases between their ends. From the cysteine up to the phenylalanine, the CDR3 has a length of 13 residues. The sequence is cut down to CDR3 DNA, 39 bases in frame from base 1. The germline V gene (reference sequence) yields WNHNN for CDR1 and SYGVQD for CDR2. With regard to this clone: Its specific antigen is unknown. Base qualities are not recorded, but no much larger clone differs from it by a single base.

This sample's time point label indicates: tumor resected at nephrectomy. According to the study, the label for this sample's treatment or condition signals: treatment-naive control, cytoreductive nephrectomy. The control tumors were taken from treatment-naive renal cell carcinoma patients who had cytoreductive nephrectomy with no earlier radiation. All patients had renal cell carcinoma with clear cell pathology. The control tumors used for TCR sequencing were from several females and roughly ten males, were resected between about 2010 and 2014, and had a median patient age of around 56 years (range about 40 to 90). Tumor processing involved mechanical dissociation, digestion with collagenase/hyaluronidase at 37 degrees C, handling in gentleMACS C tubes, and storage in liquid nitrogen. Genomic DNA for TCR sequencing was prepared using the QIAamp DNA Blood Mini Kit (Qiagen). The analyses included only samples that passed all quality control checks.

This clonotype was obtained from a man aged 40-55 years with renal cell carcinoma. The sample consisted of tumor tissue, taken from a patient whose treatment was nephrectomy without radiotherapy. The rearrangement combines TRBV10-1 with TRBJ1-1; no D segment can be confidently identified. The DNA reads TGCGCCAGCAGTGAAGAGGGAATCACTGAAGCTTTCTTT. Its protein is CASSEEGITEAFF.